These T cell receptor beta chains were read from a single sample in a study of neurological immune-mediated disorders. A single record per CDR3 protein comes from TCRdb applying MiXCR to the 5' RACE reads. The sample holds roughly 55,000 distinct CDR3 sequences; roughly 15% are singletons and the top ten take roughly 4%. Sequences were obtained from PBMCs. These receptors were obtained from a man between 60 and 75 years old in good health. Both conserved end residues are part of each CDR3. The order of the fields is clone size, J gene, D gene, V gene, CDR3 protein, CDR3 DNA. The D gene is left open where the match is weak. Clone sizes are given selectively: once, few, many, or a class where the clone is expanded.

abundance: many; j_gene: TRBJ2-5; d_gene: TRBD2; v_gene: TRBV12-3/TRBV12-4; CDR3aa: CASSFGLAGQETQYF; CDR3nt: TGTGCCAGCAGTTTTGGGCTAGCGGGGCAAGAGACCCAGTACTTC
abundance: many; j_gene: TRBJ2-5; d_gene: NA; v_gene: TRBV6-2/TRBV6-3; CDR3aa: CASTIGRGVRETQYF; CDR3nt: TGTGCCAGCACCATTGGGAGAGGAGTTCGCGAGACCCAGTACTTC
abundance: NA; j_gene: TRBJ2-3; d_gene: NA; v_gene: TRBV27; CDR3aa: CASSLVTGHSTDTQYF; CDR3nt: TGTGCCAGCAGTTTAGTCACAGGTCACAGCACAGATACGCAGTATTTT
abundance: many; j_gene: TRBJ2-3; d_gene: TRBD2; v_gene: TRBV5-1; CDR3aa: CASSIQTSGSTDTQYF; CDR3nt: TGCGCCAGCAGCATACAAACTAGCGGGAGCACAGATACGCAGTATTTT
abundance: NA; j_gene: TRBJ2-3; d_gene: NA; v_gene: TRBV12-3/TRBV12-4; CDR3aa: CASSLAGGGNTQYF; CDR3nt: TGTGCCAGCAGTTTAGCGGGAGGAGGAAATACGCAGTATTTT
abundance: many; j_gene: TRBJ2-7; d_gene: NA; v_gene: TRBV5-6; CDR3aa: CASSGVSYEQYF; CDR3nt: TGTGCCAGCAGCGGGGTGTCCTACGAGCAGTACTTC
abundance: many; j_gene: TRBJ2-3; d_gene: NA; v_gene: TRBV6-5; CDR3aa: CASSSRQGSTDTQYF; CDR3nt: TGTGCCAGCAGTTCCCGGCAGGGGAGCACAGATACGCAGTATTTT
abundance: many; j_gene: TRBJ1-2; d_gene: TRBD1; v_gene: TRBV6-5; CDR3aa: CASHRTGANYGYTF; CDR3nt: TGTGCCAGCCACCGGACAGGCGCTAACTATGGCTACACCTTC
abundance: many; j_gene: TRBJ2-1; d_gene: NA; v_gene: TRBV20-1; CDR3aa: CSAGGGLARYNEQFF; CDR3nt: TGCAGTGCGGGTGGTGGGCTAGCGCGTTACAATGAGCAGTTCTTC
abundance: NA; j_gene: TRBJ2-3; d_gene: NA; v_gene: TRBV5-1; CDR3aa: CASSGGRQNTDTQYF; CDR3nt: TGCGCCAGCAGCGGGGGGCGGCAGAACACAGATACGCAGTATTTT
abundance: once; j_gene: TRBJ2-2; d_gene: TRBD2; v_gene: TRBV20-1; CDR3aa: CSASPIGLFNTGGMFF; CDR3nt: TGCAGTGCTAGCCCCATAGGACTGTTCAACACCGGGGGGATGTTTTTT
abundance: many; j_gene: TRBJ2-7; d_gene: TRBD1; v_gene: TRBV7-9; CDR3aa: CASSRISGTEYEQYF; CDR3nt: TGTGCCAGCAGCCGAATCTCCGGGACAGAATACGAGCAGTACTTC
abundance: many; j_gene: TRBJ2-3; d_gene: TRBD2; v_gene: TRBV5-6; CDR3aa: CASSLPGTSGTVLVDTQYF; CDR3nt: TGTGCCAGCAGCTTACCTGGGACTAGCGGGACGGTCCTGGTAGATACGCAGTATTTT
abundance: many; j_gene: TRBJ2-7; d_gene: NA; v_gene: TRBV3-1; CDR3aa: CASSLMGLGEQYF; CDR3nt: TGTGCCAGCAGCCTAATGGGGCTGGGCGAGCAGTACTTC
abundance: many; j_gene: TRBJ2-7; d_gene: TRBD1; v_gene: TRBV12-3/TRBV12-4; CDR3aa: CASSLSANYRGSEQYF; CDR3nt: TGTGCCAGCAGTTTATCTGCCAACTACAGGGGCAGCGAGCAGTACTTC
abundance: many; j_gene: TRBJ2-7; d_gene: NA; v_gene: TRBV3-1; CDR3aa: CASSPMILGEGYEQYF; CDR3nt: TGTGCCAGCAGCCCCATGATCCTTGGAGAGGGCTACGAGCAGTACTTC
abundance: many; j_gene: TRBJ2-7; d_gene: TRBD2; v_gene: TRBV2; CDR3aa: CASKVREGDEQYF; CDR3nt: TGTGCCAGCAAAGTTCGGGAGGGCGACGAGCAGTACTTC
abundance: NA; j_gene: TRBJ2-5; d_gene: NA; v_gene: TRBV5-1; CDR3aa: CASSPETGRQETQYF; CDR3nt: TGCGCCAGCAGCCCAGAGACAGGGAGGCAAGAGACCCAGTACTTC
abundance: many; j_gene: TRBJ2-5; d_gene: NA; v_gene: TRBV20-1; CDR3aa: CSARDTRLASIETQYF; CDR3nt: TGCAGTGCTAGAGATACTCGGTTAGCTTCTATAGAGACCCAGTACTTC
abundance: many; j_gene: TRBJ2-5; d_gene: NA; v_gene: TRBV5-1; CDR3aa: CASSSEGAQYF; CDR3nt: TGCGCCAGCAGCTCCGAGGGGGCCCAGTACTTC
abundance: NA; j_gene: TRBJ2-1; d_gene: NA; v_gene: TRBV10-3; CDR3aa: CAISGRTSYNEQFF; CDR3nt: TGTGCCATCAGCGGGCGGACATCCTACAATGAGCAGTTCTTC
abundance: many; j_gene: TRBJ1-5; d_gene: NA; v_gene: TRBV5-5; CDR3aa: CASSLSGENQPQHF; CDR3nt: TGTGCCAGCAGCTTGTCGGGGGAGAATCAGCCCCAGCATTTT
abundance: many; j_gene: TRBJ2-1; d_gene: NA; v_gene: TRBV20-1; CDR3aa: CSARAAGSSYNEQFF; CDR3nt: TGCAGTGCTAGAGCCGCCGGCAGCTCCTACAATGAGCAGTTCTTC
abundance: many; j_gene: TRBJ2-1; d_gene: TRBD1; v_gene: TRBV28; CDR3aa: CASSPRTGLGSSYNEQFF; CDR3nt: TGTGCCAGCAGTCCCAGGACAGGGCTGGGGAGCTCCTACAATGAGCAGTTCTTC
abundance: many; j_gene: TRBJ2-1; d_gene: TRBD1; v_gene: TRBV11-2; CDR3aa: CASSSYPADRGFNEQFF; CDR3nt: TGTGCCAGCAGCTCATACCCGGCGGACAGGGGGTTCAATGAGCAGTTCTTC
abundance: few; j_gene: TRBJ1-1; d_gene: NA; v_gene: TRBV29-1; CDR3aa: CSVDGGGGTEAFF; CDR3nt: TGCAGCGTTGATGGGGGCGGGGGCACTGAAGCTTTCTTT
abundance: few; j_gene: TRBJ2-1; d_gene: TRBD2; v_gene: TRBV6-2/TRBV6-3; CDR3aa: CASSYSATSGSPRYNEQFF; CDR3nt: TGTGCCAGCAGTTACTCCGCGACTAGCGGGAGTCCTCGCTACAATGAGCAGTTCTTC
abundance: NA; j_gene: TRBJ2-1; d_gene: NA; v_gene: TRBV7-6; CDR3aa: CASSPGLIYNEQFF; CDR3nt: TGTGCCAGCAGTCCCGGACTGATTTACAATGAGCAGTTCTTC
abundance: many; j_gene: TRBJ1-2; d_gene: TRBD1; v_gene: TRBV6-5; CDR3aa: CATQRGTAQTGYTF; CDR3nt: TGTGCCACCCAGAGGGGGACAGCTCAAACCGGCTACACCTTC
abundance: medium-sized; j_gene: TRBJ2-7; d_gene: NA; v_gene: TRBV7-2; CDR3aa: CASSPGPGLFEQYF; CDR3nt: TGTGCCAGCAGCCCAGGACCTGGACTGTTCGAGCAGTACTTC
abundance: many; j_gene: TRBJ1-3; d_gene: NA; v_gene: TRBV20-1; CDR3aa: CSARERRSGNTIYF; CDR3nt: TGCAGTGCTAGAGAACGGCGCTCTGGAAACACCATATATTTT
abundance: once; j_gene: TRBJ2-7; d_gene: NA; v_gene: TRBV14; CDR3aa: CASSQMTGDHEQYF; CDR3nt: TGTGCCAGCAGCCAAATGACAGGCGACCACGAGCAGTACTTC
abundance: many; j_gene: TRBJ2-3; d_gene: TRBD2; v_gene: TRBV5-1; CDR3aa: CASSSGTSSSTDTQYF; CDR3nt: TGCGCCAGCAGCTCAGGGACTAGCTCAAGCACAGATACGCAGTATTTT
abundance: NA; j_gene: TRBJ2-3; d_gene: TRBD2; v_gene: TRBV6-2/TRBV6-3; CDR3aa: CASSRAGGSLRTQYF; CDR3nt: TGTGCCAGCAGTAGAGCGGGAGGGTCCCTGAGAACGCAGTATTTT
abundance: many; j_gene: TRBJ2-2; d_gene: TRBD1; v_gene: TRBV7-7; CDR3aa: CASSQGQGNTGELFF; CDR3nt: TGTGCTAGCAGCCAAGGACAGGGAAACACCGGGGAGCTGTTTTTT
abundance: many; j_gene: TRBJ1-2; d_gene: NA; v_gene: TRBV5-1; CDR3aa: CASRQINTGEGYTF; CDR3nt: TGCGCCAGCAGACAAATAAATACGGGGGAAGGCTACACCTTC
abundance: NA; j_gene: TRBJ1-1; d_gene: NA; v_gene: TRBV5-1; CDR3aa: CASSFTSMNTEAFF; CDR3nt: TGTGCCAGCAGCTTCACCAGCATGAACACTGAAGCTTTCTTT
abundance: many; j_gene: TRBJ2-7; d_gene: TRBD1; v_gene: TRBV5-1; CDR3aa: CASSTLQGSSYEQYF; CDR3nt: TGCGCCAGCAGCACCCTACAGGGGAGCTCCTACGAGCAGTACTTC
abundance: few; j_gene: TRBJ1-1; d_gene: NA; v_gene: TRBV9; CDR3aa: CASSVATGLNTEAFF; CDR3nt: TGTGCCAGCAGCGTAGCTACAGGGCTGAACACTGAAGCTTTCTTT
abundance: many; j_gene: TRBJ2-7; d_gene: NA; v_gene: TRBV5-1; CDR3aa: CASSLGGLREQYF; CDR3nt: TGCGCCAGCAGCTTGGGGGGACTTCGGGAGCAGTACTTC
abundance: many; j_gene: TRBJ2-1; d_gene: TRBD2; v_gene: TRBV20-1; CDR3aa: CSASPSGRFGEQFF; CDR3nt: TGCAGTGCTAGTCCTAGCGGGAGGTTTGGTGAGCAGTTCTTC
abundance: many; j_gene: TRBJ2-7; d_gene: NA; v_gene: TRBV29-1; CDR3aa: CSVLGGAYEQYF; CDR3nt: TGCAGCGTGCTGGGGGGAGCGTACGAGCAGTACTTC
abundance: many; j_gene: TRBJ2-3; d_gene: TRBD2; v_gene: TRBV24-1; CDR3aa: CATSDWGSGRALDTQYF; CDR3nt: TGTGCCACCAGTGATTGGGGTAGCGGGAGGGCCCTCGATACGCAGTATTTT
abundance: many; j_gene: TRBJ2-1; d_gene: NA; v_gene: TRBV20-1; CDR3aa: CSASVGRNNEQFF; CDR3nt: TGCAGTGCTAGCGTGGGACGCAACAATGAGCAGTTCTTC
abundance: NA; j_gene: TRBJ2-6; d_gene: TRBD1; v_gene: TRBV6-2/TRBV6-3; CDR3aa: CASSSPGQGGPSGANVLTF; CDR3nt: TGTGCCAGCAGTTCCCCGGGACAGGGGGGACCCTCTGGGGCCAACGTCCTGACTTTC
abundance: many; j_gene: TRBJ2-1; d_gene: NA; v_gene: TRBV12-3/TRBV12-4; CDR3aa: CASSDNNEQFF; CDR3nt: TGTGCCAGCAGCGATAACAATGAGCAGTTCTTC
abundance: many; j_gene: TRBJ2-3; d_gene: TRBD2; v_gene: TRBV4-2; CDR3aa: CASSQTSTSGITDTQYF; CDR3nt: TGTGCCAGCAGCCAAACCTCGACTAGCGGGATCACAGATACGCAGTATTTT
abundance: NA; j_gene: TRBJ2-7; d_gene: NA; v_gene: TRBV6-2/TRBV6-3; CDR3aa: CASTDPGVYEQYF; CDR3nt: TGTGCCAGCACCGACCCGGGGGTCTACGAGCAGTACTTC
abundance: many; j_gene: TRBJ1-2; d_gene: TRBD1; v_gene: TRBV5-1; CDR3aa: CASSAGRFRDRQGGYTF; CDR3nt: TGCGCCAGCAGCGCCGGGAGGTTCCGGGACAGACAAGGGGGCTACACCTTC
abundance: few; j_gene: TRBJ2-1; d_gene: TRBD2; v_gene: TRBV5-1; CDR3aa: CASSWGGAYNEQFF; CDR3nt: TGCGCCAGCAGCTGGGGGGGGGCCTACAATGAGCAGTTCTTC
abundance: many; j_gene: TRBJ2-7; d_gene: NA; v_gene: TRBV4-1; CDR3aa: CASSQDAGGNSYEQYF; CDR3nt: TGCGCCAGCAGCCAAGATGCAGGGGGGAACTCCTACGAGCAGTACTTC
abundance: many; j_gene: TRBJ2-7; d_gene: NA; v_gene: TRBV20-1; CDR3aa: CSALGGRISYEQYF; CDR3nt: TGCAGTGCGCTCGGGGGTCGGATCTCCTACGAGCAGTACTTC
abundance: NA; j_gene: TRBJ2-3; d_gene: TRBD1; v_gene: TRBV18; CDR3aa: CASSPSLGQTDTQYF; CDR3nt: TGTGCCAGCTCACCATCCCTGGGACAGACGGATACGCAGTATTTT
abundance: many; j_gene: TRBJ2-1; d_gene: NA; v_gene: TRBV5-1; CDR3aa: CASSPGDAGMLFF; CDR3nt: TGCGCCAGCTCCCCCGGGGACGCCGGTATGCTGTTCTTC
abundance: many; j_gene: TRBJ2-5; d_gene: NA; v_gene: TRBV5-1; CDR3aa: CASSLHVDQETQYF; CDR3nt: TGCGCCAGCAGCTTACACGTGGACCAAGAGACCCAGTACTTC
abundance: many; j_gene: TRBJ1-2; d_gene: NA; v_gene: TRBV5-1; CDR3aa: CASSLNQGTYGYTF; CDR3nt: TGCGCCAGCAGCTTAAACCAGGGGACTTATGGCTACACCTTC
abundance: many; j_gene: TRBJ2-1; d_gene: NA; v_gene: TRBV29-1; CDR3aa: CSVEVVANEQFF; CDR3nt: TGCAGCGTTGAAGTGGTAGCAAATGAGCAGTTCTTC
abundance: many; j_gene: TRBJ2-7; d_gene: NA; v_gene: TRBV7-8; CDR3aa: CASSLNLGADYEQYF; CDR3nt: TGTGCCAGCAGCTTAAATCTGGGGGCCGACTACGAGCAGTACTTC
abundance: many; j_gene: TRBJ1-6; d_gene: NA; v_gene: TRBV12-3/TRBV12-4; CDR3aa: CASGGYNSPLHF; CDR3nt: TGTGCCAGTGGGGGTTACAATTCACCCCTCCACTTT